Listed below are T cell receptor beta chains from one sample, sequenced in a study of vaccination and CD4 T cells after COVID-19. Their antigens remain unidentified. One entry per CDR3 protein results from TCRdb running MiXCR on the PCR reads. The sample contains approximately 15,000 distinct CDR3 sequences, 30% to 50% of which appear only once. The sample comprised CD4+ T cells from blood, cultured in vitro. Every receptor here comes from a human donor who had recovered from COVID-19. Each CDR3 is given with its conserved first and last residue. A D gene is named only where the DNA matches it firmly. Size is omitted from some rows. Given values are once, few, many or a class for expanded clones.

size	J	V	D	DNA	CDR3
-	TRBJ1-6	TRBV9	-	TGTGCCAGCAGCGAAACACAACAGGGATCACCCCTCCACTTT	CASSETQQGSPLHF
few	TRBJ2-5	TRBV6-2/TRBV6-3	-	TGTGCCAGCAGCTGGGGGTCCCTGGGTGAGACCCAGTACTTC	CASSWGSLGETQYF
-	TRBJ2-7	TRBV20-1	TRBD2	TGCAGTGCTACAGGCGGGAGGTCCTACGAGCAGTACTTC	CSATGGRSYEQYF
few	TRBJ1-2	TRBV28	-	TGTGCCAGCAGTTCCACCAAGGACAGAGGGGGTTATGGCTACACCTTC	CASSSTKDRGGYGYTF
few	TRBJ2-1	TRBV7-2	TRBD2	TGTGCCAGCAGCTTAACGGGAGGGACAACCTACAATGAGCAGTTCTTC	CASSLTGGTTYNEQFF
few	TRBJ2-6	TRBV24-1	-	TGTGCCACCAGTGATTACAGGGTCAATGGGGCCAACGTCCTGACTTTC	CATSDYRVNGANVLTF
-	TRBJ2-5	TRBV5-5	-	TGTGCCAGCAGCTTGGCGACACCCGGGGAGACCCAGTACTTC	CASSLATPGETQYF
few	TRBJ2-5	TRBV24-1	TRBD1	TGTGCCACCAGTCGTGGGGACAGGGCTTATGAGACCCAGTACTTC	CATSRGDRAYETQYF
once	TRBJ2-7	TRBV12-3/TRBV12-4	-	TGTGCCAGCAGTTACCGGGCAGGGGTTCGGTTCGAGCAGTACTTC	CASSYRAGVRFEQYF
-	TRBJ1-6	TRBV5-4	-	TGTGCCAGCAGCAACCGGGACCGGGGGCATTCACCCCTCCACTTT	CASSNRDRGHSPLHF
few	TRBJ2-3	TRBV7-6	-	TGTGCCAGCAGCTTAGCTTCCGGAAGTAGCACAGATACGCAGTATTTT	CASSLASGSSTDTQYF
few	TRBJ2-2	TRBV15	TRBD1	TGTGCCACCAGCAGAGATAAGACCTACAGGGGCACCGGGGAGCTGTTTTTT	CATSRDKTYRGTGELFF
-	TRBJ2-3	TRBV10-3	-	TGTGCCATCAGTGACCGCACAGATACGCAGTATTTT	CAISDRTDTQYF
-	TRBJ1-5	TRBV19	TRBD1	TGTGCCAGTAGTATGCTGACAGGGAAAAACTATCAGCCCCAGCATTTT	CASSMLTGKNYQPQHF
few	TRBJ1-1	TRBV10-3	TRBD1	TGTGCCATCCTAGCCAGACAGGGGCCAAACACTGAAGCTTTCTTT	CAILARQGPNTEAFF
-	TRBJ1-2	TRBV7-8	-	TGTGCCAGCAGCTTAGAAGGGTCTAACTATGGCTACACCTTC	CASSLEGSNYGYTF